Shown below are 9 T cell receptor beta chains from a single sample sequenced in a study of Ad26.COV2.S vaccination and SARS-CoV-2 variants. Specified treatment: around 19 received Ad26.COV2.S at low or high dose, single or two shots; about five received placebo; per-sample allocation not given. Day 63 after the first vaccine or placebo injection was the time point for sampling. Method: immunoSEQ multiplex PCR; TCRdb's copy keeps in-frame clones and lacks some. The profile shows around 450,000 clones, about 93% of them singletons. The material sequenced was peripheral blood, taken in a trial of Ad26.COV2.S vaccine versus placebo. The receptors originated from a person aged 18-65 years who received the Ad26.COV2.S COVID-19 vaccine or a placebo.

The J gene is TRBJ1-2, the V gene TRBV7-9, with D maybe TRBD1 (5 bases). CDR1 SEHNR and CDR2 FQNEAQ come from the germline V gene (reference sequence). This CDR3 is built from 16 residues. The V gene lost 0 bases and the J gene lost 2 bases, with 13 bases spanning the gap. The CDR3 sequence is CASSLALMGPNYGYTF. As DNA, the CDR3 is TGTGCCAGCAGCTTAGCCCTCATGGGGCCCAACTATGGCTACACCTTC.

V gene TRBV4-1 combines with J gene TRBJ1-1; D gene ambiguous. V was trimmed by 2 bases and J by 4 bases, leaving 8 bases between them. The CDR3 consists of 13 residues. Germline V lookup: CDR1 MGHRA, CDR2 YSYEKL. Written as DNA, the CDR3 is TGCGCCAGCAGCCAAATGATACCCACTGAAGCTTTCTTT. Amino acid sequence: CASSQMIPTEAFF.

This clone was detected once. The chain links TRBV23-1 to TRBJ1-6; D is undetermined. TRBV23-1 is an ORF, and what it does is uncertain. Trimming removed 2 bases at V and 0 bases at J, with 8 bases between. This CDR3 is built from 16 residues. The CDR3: CASSQNSSSYNSPLHF. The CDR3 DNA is TGCGCCAGCAGTCAAAACAGCAGCTCCTATAATTCACCCCTCCACTTT.

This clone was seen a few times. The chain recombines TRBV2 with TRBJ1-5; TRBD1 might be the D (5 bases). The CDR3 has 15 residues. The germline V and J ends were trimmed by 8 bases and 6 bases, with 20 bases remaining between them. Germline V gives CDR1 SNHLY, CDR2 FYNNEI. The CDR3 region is CASGDVARGTQPQHF. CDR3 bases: TGTGCCAGCGGGGATGTGGCTAGGGGCACTCAGCCCCAGCATTTT.

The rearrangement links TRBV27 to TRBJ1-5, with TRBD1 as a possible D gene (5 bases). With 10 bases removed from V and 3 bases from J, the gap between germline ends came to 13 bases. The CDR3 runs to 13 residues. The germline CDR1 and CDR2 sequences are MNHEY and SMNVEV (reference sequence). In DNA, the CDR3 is TGTGCCACCGCATGGGGCTTCAATCAGCCCCAGCATTTT. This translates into CATAWGFNQPQHF.

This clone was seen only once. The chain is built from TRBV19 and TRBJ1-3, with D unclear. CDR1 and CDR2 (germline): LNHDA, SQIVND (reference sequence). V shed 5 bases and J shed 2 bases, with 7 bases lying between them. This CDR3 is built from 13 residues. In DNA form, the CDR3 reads TGTGCCAGTAGTCGGTTGGCTGGAAACACCATATATTTT. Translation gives CASSRLAGNTIYF.

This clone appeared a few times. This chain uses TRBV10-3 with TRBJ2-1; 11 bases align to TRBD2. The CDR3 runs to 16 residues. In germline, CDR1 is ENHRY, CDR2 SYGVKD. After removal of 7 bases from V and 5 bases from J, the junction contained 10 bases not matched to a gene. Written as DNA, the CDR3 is TGTGCCATCAATCAGTTAGCGGGAGGGCCCCACAATGAGCAGTTCTTC. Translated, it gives CAINQLAGGPHNEQFF.

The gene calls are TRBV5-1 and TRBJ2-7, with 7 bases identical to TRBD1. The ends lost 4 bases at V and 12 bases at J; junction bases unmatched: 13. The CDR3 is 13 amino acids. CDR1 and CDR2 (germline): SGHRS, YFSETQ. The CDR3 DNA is TGCGCCAGCAGCCCCCTCGACAGGGCGAAGTCGTACTTC. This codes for CASSPLDRAKSYF.

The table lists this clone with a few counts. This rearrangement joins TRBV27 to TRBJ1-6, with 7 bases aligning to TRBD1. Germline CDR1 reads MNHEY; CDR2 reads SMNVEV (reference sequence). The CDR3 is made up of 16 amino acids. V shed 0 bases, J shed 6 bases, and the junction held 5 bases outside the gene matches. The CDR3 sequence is CASSLSTGSANSPLHF. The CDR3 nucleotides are TGTGCCAGCAGTTTATCGACAGGGTCGGCTAATTCACCCCTCCACTTT.